This T cell receptor beta chain was sequenced during a study of naive and memory T cell subsets. General study findings and limits: Each distinct alpha or beta sequence counts as one clonotype.

The beta constant-region primer was an equimolar mix of two oligonucleotides covering TRBC1 and TRBC2. Four rounds of PCR amplified the ligated cDNA using nested alpha and beta constant-region primers plus SP2. Each CDR3 protein gets one entry after TCRdb re-called the UMI-ligation and nested PCR reads with MiXCR. The table records tens of thousands of distinct CDR3 sequences, around 13% of them present only once. This clonotype was seen many times. Its target is not known. With 4 bases removed from V and 3 bases from J, the gap between germline ends came to 6 bases. The CDR3 extends over 12 amino acids. Cells stained for CD3, CD4, CD8, CD45RA and CD27 were sorted into four subsets.

The source is a human donor in good health. V usage is TRBV12-3 or TRBV12-4 and J usage is TRBJ1-2, with no clear D. The sample comprised central memory CD4+ T cells from blood. CDR3 loop: CASSYNDYGYTF. The CDR3 DNA reads TGTGCCAGCAGTTACAACGACTATGGCTACACCTTC.